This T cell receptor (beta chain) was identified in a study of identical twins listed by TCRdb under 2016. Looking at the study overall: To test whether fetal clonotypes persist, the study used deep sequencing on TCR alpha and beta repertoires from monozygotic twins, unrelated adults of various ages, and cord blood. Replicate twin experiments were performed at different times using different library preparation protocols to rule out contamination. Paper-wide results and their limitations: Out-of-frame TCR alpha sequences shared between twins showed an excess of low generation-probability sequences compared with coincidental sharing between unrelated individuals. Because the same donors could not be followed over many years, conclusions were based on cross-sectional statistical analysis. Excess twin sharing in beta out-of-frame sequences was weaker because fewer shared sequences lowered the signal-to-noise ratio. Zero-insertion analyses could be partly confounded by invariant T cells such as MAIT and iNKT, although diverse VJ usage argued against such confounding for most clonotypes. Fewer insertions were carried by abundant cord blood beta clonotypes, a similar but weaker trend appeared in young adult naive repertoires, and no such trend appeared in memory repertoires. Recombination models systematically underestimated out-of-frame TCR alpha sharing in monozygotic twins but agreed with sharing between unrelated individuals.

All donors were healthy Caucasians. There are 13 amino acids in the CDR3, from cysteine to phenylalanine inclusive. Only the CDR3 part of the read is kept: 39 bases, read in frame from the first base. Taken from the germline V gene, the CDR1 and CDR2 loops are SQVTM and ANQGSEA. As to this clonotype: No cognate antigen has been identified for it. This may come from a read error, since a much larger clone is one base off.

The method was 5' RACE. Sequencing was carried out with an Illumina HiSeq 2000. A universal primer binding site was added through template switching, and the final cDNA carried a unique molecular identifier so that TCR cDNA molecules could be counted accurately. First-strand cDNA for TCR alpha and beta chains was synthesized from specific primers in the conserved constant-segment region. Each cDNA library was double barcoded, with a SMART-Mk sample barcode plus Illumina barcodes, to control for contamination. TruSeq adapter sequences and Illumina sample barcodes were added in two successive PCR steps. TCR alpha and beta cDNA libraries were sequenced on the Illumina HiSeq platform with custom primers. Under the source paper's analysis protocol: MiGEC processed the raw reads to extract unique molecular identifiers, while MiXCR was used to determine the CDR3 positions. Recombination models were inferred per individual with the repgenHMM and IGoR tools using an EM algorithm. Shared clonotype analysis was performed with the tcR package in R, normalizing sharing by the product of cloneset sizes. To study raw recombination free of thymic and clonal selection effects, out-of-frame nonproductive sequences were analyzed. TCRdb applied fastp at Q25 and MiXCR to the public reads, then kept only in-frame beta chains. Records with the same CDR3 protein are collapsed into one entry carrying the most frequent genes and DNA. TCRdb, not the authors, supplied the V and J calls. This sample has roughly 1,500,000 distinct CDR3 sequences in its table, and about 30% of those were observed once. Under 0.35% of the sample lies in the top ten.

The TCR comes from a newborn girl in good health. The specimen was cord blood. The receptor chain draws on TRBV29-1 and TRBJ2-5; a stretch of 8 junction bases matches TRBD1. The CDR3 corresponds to CGVGDRFQETQYF. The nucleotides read TGCGGCGTTGGGGACAGGTTCCAAGAGACCCAGTACTTC.